The T cell receptor beta chain described here comes from a study of early T cells in non-severe SARS-CoV-2 infection. Study context: Investigators sequenced bulk RNA drawn from unsorted whole blood, and chains remained unpaired. Notes on the study in general: VDJdb matching skewed toward anti-spike CD8 responses, missing private and CD4 specificities.

In its sample, this clonotype was seen many times. Its specificity is not known. Unique molecular identifiers were affixed to single, distinct cDNA molecules. From the 5' RACE reads, TCRdb called clonotypes with MiXCR, one entry per CDR3 protein. This sample has about 80,000 distinct CDR3 sequences, with 13% found just once. The sample was whole blood. This TCR derives from an adult who was a healthcare worker with PCR-confirmed SARS-CoV-2 infection or an uninfected control (not recorded which).

Written as DNA, the CDR3 is TGTGCCAGCAGCTCCTCGAACACCGGGGAGCTGTTTTTT. Protein sequence: CASSSSNTGELFF. The rearrangement uses TRBV12-3 or TRBV12-4 and TRBJ2-2; the D is unclear. V was pared by 6 bases and J by 0 bases, with 5 bases between. This CDR3 is 13 amino acids long.